Following are 19 T cell receptor beta chains from one sample sequenced in a study of cytomegalovirus exposure and HLA in healthy donors. A multiplex PCR was run with 60 Vbeta primers and 13 Jbeta primers. Measured with immunoSEQ multiplex PCR; TCRdb has only the in-frame clones, and not every one. The sample records 120,000 or so clones, about 16% being singletons. Sample: PBMCs. Every receptor here comes from a woman aged 18-29 years in good health and CMV-seronegative.

V is TRBV4-2 and J is TRBJ2-3, with D maybe TRBD2 (5 bases). V lost 0 bases, J lost 0 bases, and 16 bases lay in between. This CDR3 is built from 18 residues. Germline CDR1 is LGHNA and CDR2 is YNFKEQ. CDR3 nucleotides: TGTGCCAGCAGCCAAGAAGGGCGATTAGCGACTAGCACAGATACGCAGTATTTT. It encodes CASSQEGRLATSTDTQYF.

DNA for the CDR3: TGCGCCAGCAGTGACCGCGCAAGGACAGGGCCACCCATTCCTAACCTGGATCAGCCCCAGCATTTT. Translation: CASSDRARTGPPIPNLDQPQHF. The chain uses TRBV10-1 and TRBJ1-5, with 8 nucleotides matching TRBD1. The CDR3 contains 22 residues. CDR1 is WNHNN, CDR2 SYGVQD, per germline (reference sequence). Unmatched junction bases numbered 27, after V lost 3 bases and J lost 5 bases.

The rearrangement links TRBV9 to TRBJ1-5; D perhaps matches TRBD1 (6 bases). This CDR3 has 15 amino acids. Germline assignment: CDR1 SGDLS and CDR2 YYNGEE. V shed 3 bases and J shed 3 bases, with 13 bases lying between them. The CDR3 spells CASSAPDRSNQPQHF. CDR3 nucleotide sequence: TGTGCCAGCAGCGCGCCAGACAGGTCCAATCAGCCCCAGCATTTT.

This clone has a handful of counts. The chain couples TRBV28 to TRBJ1-2; a possible D gene is TRBD1 (6 bases). The CDR3 contains 15 residues. Trimming stripped 1 base from V and 5 bases from J, with 14 bases between. Germline CDR1 reads MDHEN; CDR2 reads SYDVKM. The CDR3 here is CASSLFAGARYGYTF. Here the CDR3 DNA reads TGTGCCAGCAGTTTATTCGCGGGGGCTCGGTATGGCTACACCTTC.

This clone came up a few times. The V and J genes are TRBV4-3 and TRBJ2-2, with D perhaps matching TRBD1 (6 bases). From germline, CDR1 is LGHNA and CDR2 YSLEER. Trimming removed 2 bases from V and 5 bases from J, with 9 bases in between. The CDR3 contains 14 residues. For the CDR3, the DNA is TGCGCCAGCAGCCAATTAAGGGGGACCGGGGAGCTGTTTTTT. Translation gives CASSQLRGTGELFF.

The chain links TRBV4-3 to TRBJ2-5; D is perhaps TRBD2 (6 bases). CDR3 length equals 16 residues. The germline CDR1 and CDR2 sequences are LGHNA and YSLEER. The V gene lost 4 bases and the J gene lost 4 bases, with 19 bases spanning the gap. CDR3 sequence: CASSREATPGGETQYF. CDR3 sequence (DNA): TGCGCCAGCAGCCGGGAGGCGACCCCTGGGGGAGAGACCCAGTACTTC.

V and J are TRBV30 and TRBJ1-2; no reliable D call. V lost 0 bases, J lost 7 bases, and 15 bases lay in between. The V gene's germline CDR1 is GTSNPN and CDR2 SVGIG (reference sequence). This CDR3 is built from 14 residues. CDR3 sequence: CAWSVLLKRRGYTF. The CDR3 region has the DNA TGTGCCTGGAGTGTACTCCTGAAGCGGCGTGGCTACACCTTC.

The sample holds a few counts of this clone. The chain has TRBV6-6 and TRBJ1-5; D not certain. This CDR3 contains 16 residues. V lost 0 bases, J lost 4 bases, and 13 bases lay in between. Germline V CDR1 and CDR2: MNHNY, SVGAGI (reference sequence). This CDR3 reads CASSYSSEQRNQPQHF. CDR3 DNA sequence: TGTGCCAGCAGTTACTCATCCGAACAGAGAAATCAGCCCCAGCATTTT.

This clone occurred a few times. This chain links TRBV7-6 with TRBJ2-1, with D perhaps matching TRBD2 (5 bases). The CDR3 has 18 residues. V lost 1 base and J 0 bases, leaving 16 bases between the germline ends. Germline-derived CDR1 and CDR2 are SGHVS and FNYEAQ. CDR3 DNA: TGTGCCAGCAGCTTAGGATGGCCCTTTACTAGCTCCTACAATGAGCAGTTCTTC. As protein: CASSLGWPFTSSYNEQFF.

This clone was seen a few times. The chain couples TRBV4-1 to TRBJ1-5; a possible D gene is TRBD1 (5 bases). The germline V and J ends were trimmed by 6 bases and 3 bases, with 15 bases remaining between them. From germline, CDR1 is MGHRA and CDR2 YSYEKL. The CDR3 is 15 residues long. CDR3 protein: CASRNGPGINQPQHF. For the CDR3, the DNA is TGCGCCAGCAGGAATGGCCCAGGGATCAATCAGCCCCAGCATTTT.

The chain combines TRBV5-1 with TRBJ1-1, with D tentatively TRBD1 (6 bases). The CDR3 runs 16 residues. V lost 6 bases, J lost 3 bases, and 21 bases lay in between. Germline V lookup: CDR1 SGHRS, CDR2 YFSETQ. The CDR3 sequence is CASNPGVGVAYTEAFF. CDR3 nucleotides: TGCGCCAGCAACCCAGGGGTTGGAGTGGCTTACACTGAAGCTTTCTTT.

This rearrangement joins TRBV6-1 to TRBJ2-7; TRBD1 matches at 8 bases. Trimming removed 3 bases from V and 6 bases from J; junction bases left unmatched: 7. The V gene's germline CDR1 is MNHNS and CDR2 SASEGT. CDR3 length: 14 amino acids. CDR3 DNA sequence: TGTGCCAGCAGTGAGGACAGGGAGCTCCCCGAGCAGTACTTC. It yields the protein CASSEDRELPEQYF.

This clone was counted a few times. The rearrangement uses TRBV10-2 and TRBJ2-5; D gene ambiguous. V was shortened by 4 bases and J by 4 bases, with 7 bases between the two germline ends. The CDR3 is 12 amino acids. Germline CDR1 is WSHSY and CDR2 is SAAADI. In DNA, the CDR3 is TGCGCCAGCAGTGGGGCCCGAGAGACCCAGTACTTC. It is translated as CASSGARETQYF.

This clone was counted a few times. The V and J genes are TRBV30 and TRBJ2-7; D remains unclear. The CDR3 is 13 residues long. Germline values: CDR1 GTSNPN, CDR2 SVGIG (reference sequence). V was trimmed by 0 bases and J by 3 bases, leaving 9 bases between them. The DNA of the CDR3 is TGTGCCTGGAGTGTACGCCTAGGCTACGAGCAGTACTTC. Amino acid sequence: CAWSVRLGYEQYF. Full variable domain (rest looked up from reference TRBV30 and TRBJ2-7): SQTIHQWPATLVQPVGSPLSLECTVEGTSNPNLYWYRQAAGRGLQLLFYSVGIGQISSEVPQNLSASRPQDRQFILSSKKLLLSDSGFYLCAWSVRLGYEQYFGPGTRLTVT.

This clone occurred a few times. The chain combines TRBV10-1 with TRBJ1-5; a weak D match, TRBD1 (6 bases). This CDR3 has 16 residues. V lost 4 bases and J 0 bases, leaving 13 bases between the germline ends. Germline assignment: CDR1 WNHNN and CDR2 SYGVQD (reference sequence). CDR3 in DNA: TGCGCCAGCAGTGCCATTACAGGGTTTAGCAATCAGCCCCAGCATTTT. Translated: CASSAITGFSNQPQHF.

This clone has just a few counts. The rearrangement links TRBV30 to TRBJ1-2; D gene unclear. Deletions cut 0 bases from V and 6 bases from J, with 11 bases between. Germline lookup yields CDR1 GTSNPN and CDR2 SVGIG (reference sequence). The CDR3 covers 13 residues. In nucleotides, the CDR3 is TGTGCCTGGAGTGTCTCGGGGAGGGATGGCTACACCTTC. This sequence encodes CAWSVSGRDGYTF.

The chain couples TRBV7-9 to TRBJ1-1, with 7 bases that match TRBD1. This CDR3 comprises 13 residues. Losses at the gene ends were 1 base for V and 11 bases for J; bases not matched to a gene: 7. Germline V CDR1 and CDR2: SEHNR, FQNEAQ (reference sequence). CDR3 nucleotide sequence: TGTGCCAGCAGCTTAGGAAAGGGGGCGTTCGCTTTCTTT. Protein sequence: CASSLGKGAFAFF.

In this sample, this clone turned up a few times. The rearrangement links TRBV19 to TRBJ2-1; perhaps TRBD1 as D (7 bases). Germline V lookup: CDR1 LNHDA, CDR2 SQIVND (reference sequence). This CDR3 has 15 amino acids. Trimming removed 5 bases from V and 2 bases from J, with 13 bases in between. This CDR3 reads CASSPTGEAYNEQFF. The CDR3 nucleotides read TGTGCCAGTAGTCCTACAGGGGAGGCCTACAATGAGCAGTTCTTC.

This clone was recorded a few times. CDR3 sequence reads: CASSPSVGLTGHMNTEAFF. CDR3 bases: TGTGCCAGCAGCCCATCAGTGGGTCTAACAGGGCACATGAACACTGAAGCTTTCTTT. The chain joins TRBV7-2 to TRBJ1-1; the D gene is possibly TRBD1 (6 bases). Germline CDR1 reads SGHTA; CDR2 reads FQGNSA. The length of the CDR3 is 19 residues. V was clipped by 5 bases and J by 0 bases, with 25 bases between them.